This T cell receptor (beta chain) was recovered during a study of blood T cell repertoires in COVID-19. Measured with immunoSEQ multiplex PCR; TCRdb has only the in-frame clones, and not every one. The sample has around 98,000 clones, about 88% seen once. This CDR3 has 14 residues. CDR1 and CDR2 (germline): SGHNT, YYREEE (reference sequence). The V and J ends lost 4 bases and 7 bases, in that order; junction bases with no gene match: 7. The receptor was isolated from a woman aged 55 to 70 with acute or convalescent COVID-19. The chain uses TRBV5-4 and TRBJ1-3; TRBD1 agrees at 8 bases. The sequenced sample consisted of peripheral blood. CDR3 loop: CASSPDREINTIYF. The CDR3 bases are TGTGCCAGCAGCCCGGACAGGGAGATTAACACCATATATTTT.